Included here is one T cell receptor beta chain sequence, with context. Its recognized antigen is unknown. The input lacks base qualities; no much larger clone sits a single base away. The record originates from a study of blood T cells in healthy people across ages (dated by TCRdb to between 2015 and 2016). About the full investigation: In model experiments, template switching captured about one uniquely barcoded TCR beta cDNA molecule for every two T cells. Donors of different ages were randomly distributed across sequencing lanes to avoid experimental bias. Using deep sequencing normalized with unique cDNA molecular identifiers, the study measured how TCR beta repertoire diversity changes with age. Using the same blood draw, the study looked at two additional independent replicas of 1 million unique cDNA reads for two donors, one aged 18 to 30 and the other aged 80 or older. Four age groups were formed from the donors: young (average roughly 15 years), middle-aged (less than 40), aged (around 62) and long-lived (less than 85). General study outcomes and caveats: Since profiling was done on bulk unsorted PBMCs, naive and antigen-experienced compartments could not be conclusively compared. Observed TCR beta diversity per million T cells fell roughly linearly with age, and a significant reduction was already apparent by age approximately 41. Observed TCR beta diversity correlated strongly with the percentage of naive T cells measured by flow cytometry. Total diversity estimates from one million sequenced T cells were considered lower bounds and underestimates. The CMV infection status of donors was not known, potentially confounding age-related changes in expanded clonotypes. Compared with the aged group, the long-lived group had more naive CD4+ T cells, fewer expanded clones and increased TCR diversity, suggesting age selection.

From its cysteine to its phenylalanine, the CDR3 spans 15 amino acids. Only CDR3 DNA is held: 45 bases, read in frame from base 1. Sequences MGHDK (CDR1) and SYGVNS (CDR2) are obtained from the germline V gene. Trimming costs V 2 bases and J 6 bases, and their ends lie 16 bases apart. The donors were around 39 Caucasian individuals from Russia, aged roughly 6 to 90 years, who were systemically healthy. Each donor gave 8 to 10 milliliters of peripheral blood, drawn into EDTA-treated Vacutainer tubes. PBMCs were isolated by Ficoll-Paque density-gradient centrifugation, with at least 6 million obtained per sample. Trizol reagent was used to extract total RNA from PBMCs, with at least 5 micrograms per sample. For every donor, flow cytometry on a PBMC aliquot measured the percentage of naive CD45RAhigh/CD27high T cells. Library preparation was by 5' RACE. The listed sequencing device is Illumina HiSeq 2500. A second roughly 6 to 12 cycle PCR used a sample-barcoded 5' primer and a J-beta primer mix. A unique molecular identifier was introduced onto each TCR beta cDNA molecule by a template-switch 5' adaptor carrying 12 random nucleotides. Each sample yielded at least 2.5 million CDR3-containing paired-end reads. First-strand cDNA was synthesized from all RNA with the Mint cDNA synthesis kit, primed by a TRBC-specific oligonucleotide. Following uracil-DNA glycosylase treatment, a first 18-cycle PCR with universal primers M1SS and BC2_uni_R was performed on all cDNA. The authors processed their data as follows. Each sample was normalized by randomly selecting 1 million high-quality reads, each carrying a distinct molecular identifier. Reads with shared molecular identifiers were discarded instead of being binned into consensus sequences. CDR3 identification, clonotype clustering and error correction used MiTCR with a Q25 quality threshold and the strictest error-elimination algorithm. A nonparametric unseen species model using Euler transformation provided a lower-bound estimate of total TCR beta diversity. Starting from the raw public reads, TCRdb applied fastp trimming at Q25, assembled clones with MiXCR and retained in-frame beta chains. Rows with one shared CDR3 protein collapse into an entry with the most common genes and DNA. TCRdb's processing, not the study's, gives the V and J calls here. The sample table contains about 810,000 distinct CDR3 sequences; only one count was recorded for roughly 34% of them. Together, the top ten hold roughly 13% of the sample.

The chain joins TRBV25-1 to TRBJ1-1; the D gene identity is not certain. The sequencing sample was made of blood. The sequence came from a man between 18 and 29 years old in good health. The base sequence is TGTGCCAGCAGTGAACCCCGGGTGCTTGGCGCTGAAGCTTTCTTT. Translated, it reads CASSEPRVLGAEAFF.